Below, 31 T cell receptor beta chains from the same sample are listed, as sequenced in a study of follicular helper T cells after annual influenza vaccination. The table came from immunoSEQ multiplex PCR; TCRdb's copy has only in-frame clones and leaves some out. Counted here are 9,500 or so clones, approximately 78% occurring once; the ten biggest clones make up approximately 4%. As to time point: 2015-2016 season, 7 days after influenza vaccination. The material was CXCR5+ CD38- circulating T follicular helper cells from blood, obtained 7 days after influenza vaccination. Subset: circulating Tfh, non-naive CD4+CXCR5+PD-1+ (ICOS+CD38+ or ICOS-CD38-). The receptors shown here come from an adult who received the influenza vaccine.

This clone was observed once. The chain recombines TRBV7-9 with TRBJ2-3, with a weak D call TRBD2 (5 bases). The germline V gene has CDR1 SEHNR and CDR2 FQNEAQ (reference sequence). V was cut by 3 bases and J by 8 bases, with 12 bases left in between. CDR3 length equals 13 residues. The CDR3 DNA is TGTGCCAGCAGCTTTGGCGGGTCAGCTACGCAGTATTTT. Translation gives CASSFGGSATQYF.

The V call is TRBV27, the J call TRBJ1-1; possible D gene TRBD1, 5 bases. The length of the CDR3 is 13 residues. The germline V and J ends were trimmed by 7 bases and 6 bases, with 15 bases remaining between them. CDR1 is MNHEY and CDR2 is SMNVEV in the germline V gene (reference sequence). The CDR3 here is CASIPRGYAEAFF. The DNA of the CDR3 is TGTGCCAGCATTCCGAGGGGATACGCTGAAGCTTTCTTT.

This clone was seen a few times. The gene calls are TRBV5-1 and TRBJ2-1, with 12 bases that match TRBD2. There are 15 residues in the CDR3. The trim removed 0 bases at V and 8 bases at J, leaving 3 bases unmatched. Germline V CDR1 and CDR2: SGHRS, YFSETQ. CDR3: CASSLGLAGADEQFF. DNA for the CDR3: TGCGCCAGCAGCTTGGGACTAGCGGGGGCCGATGAGCAGTTCTTC.

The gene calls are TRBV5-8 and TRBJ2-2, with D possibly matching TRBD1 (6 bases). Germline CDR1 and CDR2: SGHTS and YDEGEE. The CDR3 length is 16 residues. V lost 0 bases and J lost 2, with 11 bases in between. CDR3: CASSLVGTYNTGELFF. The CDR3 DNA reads TGTGCCAGCAGCTTGGTAGGGACATACAACACCGGGGAGCTGTTTTTT.

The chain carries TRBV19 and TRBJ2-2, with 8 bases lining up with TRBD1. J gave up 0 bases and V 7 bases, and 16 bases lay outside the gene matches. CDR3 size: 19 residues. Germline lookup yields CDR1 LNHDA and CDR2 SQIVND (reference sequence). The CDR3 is CASKASGGLSFANTGELFF. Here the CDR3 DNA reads TGTGCCAGTAAAGCCTCAGGGGGCCTTTCATTCGCGAACACCGGGGAGCTGTTTTTT. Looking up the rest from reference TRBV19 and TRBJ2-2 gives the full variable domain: DGGITQSPKYLFRKEGQNVTLSCEQNLNHDAMYWYRQDPGQGLRLIYYSQIVNDFQKGDIAEGYSVSREKKESFPLTVTSAQKNPTAFYLCASKASGGLSFANTGELFFGEGSRLTVL.

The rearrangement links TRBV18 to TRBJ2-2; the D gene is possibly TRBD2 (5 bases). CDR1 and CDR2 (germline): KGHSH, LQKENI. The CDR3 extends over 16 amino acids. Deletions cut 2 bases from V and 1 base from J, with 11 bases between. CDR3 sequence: CASSPDYTWNTGELFF. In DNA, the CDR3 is TGTGCCAGCTCACCAGACTACACCTGGAACACCGGGGAGCTGTTTTTT.

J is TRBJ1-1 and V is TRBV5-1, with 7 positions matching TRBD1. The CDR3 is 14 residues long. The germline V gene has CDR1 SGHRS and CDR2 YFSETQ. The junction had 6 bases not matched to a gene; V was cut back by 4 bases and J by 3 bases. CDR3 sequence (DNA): TGCGCCAGCAGCGCCGACAGGGAGGACACTGAAGCTTTCTTT. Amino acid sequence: CASSADREDTEAFF.

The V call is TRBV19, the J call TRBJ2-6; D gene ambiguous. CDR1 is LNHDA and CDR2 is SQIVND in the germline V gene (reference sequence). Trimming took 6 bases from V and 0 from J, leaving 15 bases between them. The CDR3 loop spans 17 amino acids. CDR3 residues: CASSRIPQLSGANVLTF. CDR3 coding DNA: TGTGCCAGTAGCAGAATCCCCCAGCTCTCTGGGGCCAACGTCCTGACTTTC.

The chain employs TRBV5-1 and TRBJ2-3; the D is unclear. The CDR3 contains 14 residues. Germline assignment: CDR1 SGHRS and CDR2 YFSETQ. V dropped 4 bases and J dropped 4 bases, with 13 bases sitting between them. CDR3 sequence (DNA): TGCGCCAGCAGCCTAGGGCATGGCTCAGATACGCAGTATTTT. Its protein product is CASSLGHGSDTQYF.

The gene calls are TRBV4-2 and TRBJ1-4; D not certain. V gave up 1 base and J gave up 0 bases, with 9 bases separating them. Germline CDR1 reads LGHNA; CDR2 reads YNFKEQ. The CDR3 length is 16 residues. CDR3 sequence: CASSQGVVATNEKLFF. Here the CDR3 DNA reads TGTGCCAGCAGCCAAGGAGTAGTTGCAACTAATGAAAAACTGTTTTTT.

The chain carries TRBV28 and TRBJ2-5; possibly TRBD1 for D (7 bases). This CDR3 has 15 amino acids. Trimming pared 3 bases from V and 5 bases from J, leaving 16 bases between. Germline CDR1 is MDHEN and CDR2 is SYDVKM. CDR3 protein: CASSFGGGAGETQYF. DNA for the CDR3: TGTGCCAGCAGTTTCGGAGGGGGCGCGGGCGAGACCCAGTACTTC.

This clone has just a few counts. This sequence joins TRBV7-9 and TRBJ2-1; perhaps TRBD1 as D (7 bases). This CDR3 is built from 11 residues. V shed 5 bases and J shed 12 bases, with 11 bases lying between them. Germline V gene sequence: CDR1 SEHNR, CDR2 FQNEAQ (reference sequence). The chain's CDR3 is CASSAGQWQFF. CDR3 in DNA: TGTGCCAGCAGCGCGGGACAGTGGCAGTTCTTC. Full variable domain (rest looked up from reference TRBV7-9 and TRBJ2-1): DTGVSQNPRHKITKRGQNVTFRCDPISEHNRLYWYRQTLGQGPEFLTYFQNEAQLEKSRLLSDRFSAERPKGSFSTLEIQRTEQGDSAMYLCASSAGQWQFFGPGTRLTVL.

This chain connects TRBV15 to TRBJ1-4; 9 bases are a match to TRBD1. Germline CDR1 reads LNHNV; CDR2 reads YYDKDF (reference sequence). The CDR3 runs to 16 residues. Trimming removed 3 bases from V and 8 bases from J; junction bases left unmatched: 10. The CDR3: CATSSDRTGAREKLFF. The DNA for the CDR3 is TGTGCCACCAGCAGTGACAGGACAGGGGCAAGGGAAAAACTGTTTTTT.

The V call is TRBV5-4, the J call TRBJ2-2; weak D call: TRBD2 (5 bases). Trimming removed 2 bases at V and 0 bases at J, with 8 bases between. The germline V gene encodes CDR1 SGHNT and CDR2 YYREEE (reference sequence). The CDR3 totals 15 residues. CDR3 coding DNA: TGTGCCAGCAGCTTTCGGGGAACGAACACCGGGGAGCTGTTTTTT. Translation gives CASSFRGTNTGELFF.

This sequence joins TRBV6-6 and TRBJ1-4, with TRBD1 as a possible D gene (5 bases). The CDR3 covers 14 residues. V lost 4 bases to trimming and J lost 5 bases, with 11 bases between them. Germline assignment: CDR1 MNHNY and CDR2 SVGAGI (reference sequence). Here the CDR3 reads CASSSQGENEKLFF. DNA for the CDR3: TGTGCCAGCAGTTCCCAGGGCGAGAATGAAAAACTGTTTTTT.

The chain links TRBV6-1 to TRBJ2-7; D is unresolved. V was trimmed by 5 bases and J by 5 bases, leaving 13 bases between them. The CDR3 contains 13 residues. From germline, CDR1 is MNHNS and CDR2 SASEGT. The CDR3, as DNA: TGTGCCAGCAGTTTACGCGCGGCCAACGAGCAGTACTTC. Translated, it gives CASSLRAANEQYF.

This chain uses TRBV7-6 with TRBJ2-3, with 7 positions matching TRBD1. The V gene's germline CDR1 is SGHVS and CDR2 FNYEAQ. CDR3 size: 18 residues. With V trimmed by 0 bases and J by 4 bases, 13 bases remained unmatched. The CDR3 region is CASSLARGRRGFPDTQYF. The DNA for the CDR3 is TGTGCCAGCAGCTTAGCGAGGGGGCGAAGGGGTTTCCCAGATACGCAGTATTTT. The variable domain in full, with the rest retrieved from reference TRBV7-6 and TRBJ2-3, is GAGVSQSPRYKVTKRGQDVALRCDPISGHVSLYWYRQALGQGPEFLTYFNYEAQQDKSGLPNDRFSAERPEGSISTLTIQRTEQRDSAMYRCASSLARGRRGFPDTQYFGPGTRLTVL.

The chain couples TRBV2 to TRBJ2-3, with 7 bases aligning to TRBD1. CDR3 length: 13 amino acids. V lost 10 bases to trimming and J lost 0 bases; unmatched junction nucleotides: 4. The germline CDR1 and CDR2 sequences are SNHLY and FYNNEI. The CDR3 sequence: CATNRGSTDTQYF. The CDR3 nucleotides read TGTGCCACAAACAGGGGAAGCACAGATACGCAGTATTTT.

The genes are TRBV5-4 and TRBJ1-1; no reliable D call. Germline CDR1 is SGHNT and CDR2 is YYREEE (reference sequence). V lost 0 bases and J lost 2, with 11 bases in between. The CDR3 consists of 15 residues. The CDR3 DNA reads TGTGCCAGCAGCTTGGACGCAGGCCGAAACACTGAAGCTTTCTTT. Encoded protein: CASSLDAGRNTEAFF.

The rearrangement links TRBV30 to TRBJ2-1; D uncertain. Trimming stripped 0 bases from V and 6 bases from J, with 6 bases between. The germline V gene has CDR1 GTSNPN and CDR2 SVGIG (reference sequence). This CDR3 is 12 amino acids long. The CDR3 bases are TGTGCCTGGAGTGTAAACGCCAATGAGCAGTTCTTC. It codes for CAWSVNANEQFF.

DNA for the CDR3: TGTGCCAGCACCGGGACAACGCTGTACTTC. This translates into CASTGTTLYF. The J gene is TRBJ2-7, the V gene TRBV6-5; maybe TRBD1 (6 bases). V was pared by 7 bases and J by 12 bases, with 13 bases between. The CDR3 is 10 residues long. Per the germline V gene, CDR1 is MNHEY and CDR2 is SVGAGI.

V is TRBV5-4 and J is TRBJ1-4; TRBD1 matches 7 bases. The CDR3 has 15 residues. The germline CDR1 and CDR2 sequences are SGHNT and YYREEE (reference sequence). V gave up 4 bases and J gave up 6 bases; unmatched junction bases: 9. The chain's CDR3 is CASSPGQTGDEKLFF. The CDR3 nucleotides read TGTGCCAGCAGCCCGGGACAGACAGGCGATGAAAAACTGTTTTTT.

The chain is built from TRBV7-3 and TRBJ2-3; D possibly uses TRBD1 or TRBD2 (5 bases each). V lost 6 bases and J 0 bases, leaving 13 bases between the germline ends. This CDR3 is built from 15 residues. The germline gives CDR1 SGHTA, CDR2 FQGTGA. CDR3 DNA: TGTGCCAGCAGTGCCGGGACCTCTAGCACAGATACGCAGTATTTT. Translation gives CASSAGTSSTDTQYF.

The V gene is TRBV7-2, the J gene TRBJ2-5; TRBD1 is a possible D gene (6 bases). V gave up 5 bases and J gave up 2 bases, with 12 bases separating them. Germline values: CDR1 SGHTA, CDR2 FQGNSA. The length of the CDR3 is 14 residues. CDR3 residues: CASSLQGKQETQYF. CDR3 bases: TGTGCCAGCAGCCTACAGGGAAAACAAGAGACCCAGTACTTC.

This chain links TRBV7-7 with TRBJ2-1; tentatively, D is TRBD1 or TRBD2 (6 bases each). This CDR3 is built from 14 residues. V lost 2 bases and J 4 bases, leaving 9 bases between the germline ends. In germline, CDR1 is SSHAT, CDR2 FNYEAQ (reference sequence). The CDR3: CASSLQGRYNEQFF. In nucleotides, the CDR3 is TGTGCCAGCAGCTTACAGGGGAGGTACAATGAGCAGTTCTTC.

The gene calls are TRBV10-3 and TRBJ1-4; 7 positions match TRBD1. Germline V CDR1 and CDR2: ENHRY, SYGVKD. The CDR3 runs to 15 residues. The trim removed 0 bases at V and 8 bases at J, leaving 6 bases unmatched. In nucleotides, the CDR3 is TGTGCCATCAGTGAGTCAAAAGGGGGCGGCGAAAAACTGTTTTTT. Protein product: CAISESKGGGEKLFF.

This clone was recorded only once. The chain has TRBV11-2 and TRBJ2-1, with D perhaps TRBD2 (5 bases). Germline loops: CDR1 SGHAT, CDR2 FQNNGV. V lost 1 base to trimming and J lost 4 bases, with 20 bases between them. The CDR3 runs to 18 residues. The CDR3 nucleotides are TGTGCCAGCAGCTTAGGAGGGCGAGGGCCGCGGATTTACAATGAGCAGTTCTTC. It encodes CASSLGGRGPRIYNEQFF.

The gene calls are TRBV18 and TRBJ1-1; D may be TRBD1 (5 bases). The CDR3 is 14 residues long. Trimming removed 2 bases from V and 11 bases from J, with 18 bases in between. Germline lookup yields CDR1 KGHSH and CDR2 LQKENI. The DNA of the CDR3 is TGTGCCAGCTCACCATTGACGGGGGAGGTCGGGGCTTTCTTT. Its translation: CASSPLTGEVGAFF.

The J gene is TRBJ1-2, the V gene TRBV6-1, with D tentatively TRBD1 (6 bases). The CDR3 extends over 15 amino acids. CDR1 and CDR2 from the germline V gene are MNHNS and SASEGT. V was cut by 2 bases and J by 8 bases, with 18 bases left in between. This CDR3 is CASSELGGPTRGYTF. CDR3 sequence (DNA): TGTGCCAGCAGTGAACTAGGGGGACCAACGAGGGGCTACACCTTC.

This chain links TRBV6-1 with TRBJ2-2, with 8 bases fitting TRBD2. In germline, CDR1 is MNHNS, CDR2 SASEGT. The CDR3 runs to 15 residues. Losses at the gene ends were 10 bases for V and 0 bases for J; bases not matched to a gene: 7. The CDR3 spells CATFPGGANTGELFF. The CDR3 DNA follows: TGTGCCACTTTCCCCGGGGGGGCGAACACCGGGGAGCTGTTTTTT.

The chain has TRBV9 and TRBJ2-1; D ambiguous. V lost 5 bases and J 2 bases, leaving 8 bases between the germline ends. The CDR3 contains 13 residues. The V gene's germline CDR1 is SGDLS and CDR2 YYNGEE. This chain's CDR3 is CASSRNPYNEQFF. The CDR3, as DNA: TGTGCCAGCAGTCGTAATCCCTACAATGAGCAGTTCTTC.